This TCR beta chain was sequenced in a study of early T cells in non-severe SARS-CoV-2 infection. Across the study: Investigators sequenced bulk RNA drawn from unsorted whole blood, and chains remained unpaired.

The study's findings and limits: Private and CD4 specificities were missed by VDJdb matching, which favored anti-spike CD8 responses.

The CDR3 consists of 14 residues. V gave up 2 bases and J gave up 0 bases, with 7 bases separating them. Looked up from germline, CDR1 is MDHEN and CDR2 is SYDVKM. In this sample, this clonotype turned up a few times. The antigen remains undetermined. Attachment of unique molecular identifiers was made to individual cDNA molecules. TCRdb used MiXCR to reprocess the 5' RACE reads, holding one entry per CDR3 protein. The sample lists approximately 49,000 distinct CDR3 sequences, roughly 12% occurring once. The source of this sequence is an adult who was a healthcare worker with PCR-confirmed SARS-CoV-2 infection or an uninfected control (not recorded which). The V call is TRBV28, the J call TRBJ1-1; D remains ambiguous. Sequencing was done on a sample of whole blood. CDR3: CASSLGNLNTEAFF. CDR3 DNA: TGTGCCAGCAGTTTAGGAAATTTGAACACTGAAGCTTTCTTT.